At least ten counts were recorded for the clone carrying this TCR beta chain. TCRB transcripts that were expressed got sequenced, as all of the isolated RNA had been reverse transcribed. Measured with immunoSEQ multiplex PCR; TCRdb has only the in-frame clones, and not every one. This table holds 300,000 to 350,000 clones, 12% to 15% found once. The sample is drawn from a study of beta chain features in type 1 diabetes. This CDR3 comprises 15 residues. Germline V CDR1 and CDR2: SGHDN, FVKESK. V dropped 1 base and J dropped 4 bases, with 11 bases sitting between them. The sample consisted of central memory CD4+ T cells from blood. This rearrangement joins TRBV14 to TRBJ2-1; D is perhaps TRBD1 (6 bases). The sequence was collected from a man younger than 40 in good health. Here the CDR3 DNA reads TGTGCCAGCAGCCAAGTGGGACACGCTTACAATGAGCAGTTCTTC. It specifies CASSQVGHAYNEQFF.